The 32 T cell receptor beta chains reported below all come from one sample, sequenced in a study of T cell changes during pregnancy in multiple sclerosis. Only in-frame clones appear in the TCRdb table, and some are missing; sequencing was by immunoSEQ multiplex PCR. This table holds around 100,000 clones, about nine tenths found once. Here the sequenced sample was peripheral blood, taken after pregnancy. Receptor source: a female donor with multiple sclerosis, enrolled in a pregnancy study.

The chain combines TRBV7-9 with TRBJ2-7; 9 nucleotides match TRBD1. The CDR3 runs 14 residues. The V gene's germline CDR1 is SEHNR and CDR2 FQNEAQ (reference sequence). After removal of 3 bases from V and 2 bases from J, the junction contained 2 bases not matched to a gene. The CDR3 DNA follows: TGTGCCAGCAGCTTCGGGACAGGGCCCTACGAGCAGTACTTC. Its protein is CASSFGTGPYEQYF.

The chain uses TRBV30 and TRBJ1-5, with D perhaps matching TRBD1 (5 bases). The germline CDR1 and CDR2 sequences are GTSNPN and SVGIG (reference sequence). The V and J ends lost 0 bases and 3 bases respectively, with 12 bases between them. CDR3 length: 15 residues. The DNA for the CDR3 is TGTGCCTGGAGTGTAGGGGCCCTTCTCAATCAGCCCCAGCATTTT. As protein: CAWSVGALLNQPQHF.

The chain is built from TRBV9 and TRBJ1-6; D gene unclear. V was clipped by 0 bases and J by 10 bases, with 20 bases between them. Germline lookup yields CDR1 SGDLS and CDR2 YYNGEE. The CDR3 extends over 17 amino acids. In nucleotides, the CDR3 is TGTGCCAGCAGCGTAGAGACTTTGGGCAGATCGGGGTCACCCCTCCACTTT. Protein product: CASSVETLGRSGSPLHF.

This clone was counted a single time. This chain connects TRBV5-1 to TRBJ1-3; 7 bases line up with TRBD1. The CDR3 extends over 15 amino acids. The V segment lost 1 base and the J segment 1 base; nucleotides outside the gene matches: 2. From germline, CDR1 is SGHRS and CDR2 YFSETQ. CDR3 sequence reads: CASSLQQGSGNTIYF. The CDR3 DNA reads TGCGCCAGCAGCTTGCAACAGGGGTCTGGAAACACCATATATTTT.

This chain joins TRBV15 and TRBJ1-1, with TRBD1 matching over 7 bases. The germline CDR1 and CDR2 sequences are LNHNV and YYDKDF (reference sequence). This CDR3 has 15 residues. J gave up 5 bases and V 2 bases, and 8 bases lay outside the gene matches. The CDR3 spells CATSRRTGVGTEAFF. CDR3 DNA: TGTGCCACCAGCAGACGAACAGGGGTGGGAACTGAAGCTTTCTTT.

The rearrangement uses TRBV7-2 and TRBJ2-1; perhaps TRBD1 as D (5 bases). CDR1 SGHTA and CDR2 FQGNSA come from the germline V gene. The CDR3 totals 15 residues. V lost 5 bases to trimming and J lost 9 bases, with 20 bases between them. The CDR3 protein is CASSTGRLSVGEQFF. In DNA form, the CDR3 reads TGTGCCAGCAGCACAGGAAGACTGTCGGTGGGTGAGCAGTTCTTC.

For this clone: One end of the junction varies from germline; a read error may be responsible. This chain connects TRBV5-8 to TRBJ1-3, with D possibly being TRBD1 (5 bases). The CDR3 loop spans 15 amino acids. Per germline, CDR1 SGHTS and CDR2 YDEGEE. CDR3 region: CASSLGARAGNTIYF. In nucleotides, the CDR3 is TGTGCCAGCAGTTTGGGTGCCAGGGCTGGAAACACCATATATTTT.

The gene calls are TRBV5-4 and TRBJ2-6; D not certain. V dropped 4 bases and J dropped 0 bases, with 8 bases sitting between them. The CDR3 contains 15 residues. From germline, CDR1 is SGHNT and CDR2 YYREEE (reference sequence). CDR3 protein: CASSRDSSGANVLTF. The CDR3 coding sequence is TGTGCCAGCAGCCGAGATAGCTCTGGGGCCAACGTCCTGACTTTC.

V is TRBV5-1 and J is TRBJ2-1; TRBD2 matches 7 bases. The J segment lost 6 bases and the V segment lost 2 bases, leaving 2 bases of the junction unmatched. CDR1 is SGHRS and CDR2 is YFSETQ in the germline V gene. CDR3 length: 13 residues. This CDR3 is CASSFSSGNEQFF. DNA for the CDR3: TGCGCCAGCAGCTTTTCTAGCGGCAATGAGCAGTTCTTC.

The chain's CDR3 is CASSMGGQGARWSTQYF. In DNA, the CDR3 is TGTGCCAGTAGTATGGGAGGGCAGGGTGCCAGATGGTCTACGCAGTATTTT. This rearrangement joins TRBV19 to TRBJ2-3; 7 nucleotides line up with TRBD2. With V trimmed by 3 bases and J by 8 bases, 17 bases remained unmatched. Looked up from germline, CDR1 is LNHDA and CDR2 is SQIVND (reference sequence). This CDR3 has 17 residues.

This CDR3 reads CASSIGTGGALGEKLFF. In DNA form, the CDR3 reads TGTGCCAGCAGTATAGGGACAGGGGGCGCCTTAGGGGAAAAACTGTTTTTT. The V and J genes are TRBV2 and TRBJ1-4; 12 bases line up with TRBD1. This CDR3 spans 17 amino acids. In germline, CDR1 is SNHLY, CDR2 FYNNEI. Losses at the gene ends were 5 bases for V and 8 bases for J; bases not matched to a gene: 12. Together with reference TRBV2 and TRBJ1-4, the CDR3 gives the full variable domain: EPEVTQTPSHQVTQMGQEVILRCVPISNHLYFYWYRQILGQKVEFLVSFYNNEISEKSEIFDDQFSVERPDGSNFTLKIRSTKLEDSAMYFCASSIGTGGALGEKLFFGSGTQLSVL.

The chain recombines TRBV27 with TRBJ2-5; weak D call: TRBD2 (5 bases). The CDR3 loop spans 14 amino acids. Trimming cost V 2 bases and J 4 bases, with 11 bases left between them. From germline, CDR1 is MNHEY and CDR2 SMNVEV (reference sequence). This CDR3 reads CASSLQGGPETQYF. The CDR3 bases are TGTGCCAGCAGTTTACAAGGAGGCCCAGAGACCCAGTACTTC.

This chain uses TRBV5-1 with TRBJ2-2; tentative D call: TRBD2 (6 bases). CDR1 is SGHRS and CDR2 is YFSETQ in the germline V gene. The CDR3 has 15 residues. Trimming removed 1 base at V and 8 bases at J, with 15 bases between. CDR3 sequence reads: CASSLPGVGLGELFF. DNA for the CDR3: TGCGCCAGCAGCTTGCCGGGAGTCGGTCTAGGGGAGCTGTTTTTT.

The chain carries TRBV28 and TRBJ1-2; D is uncertain. Germline V gives CDR1 MDHEN, CDR2 SYDVKM. The CDR3 is made up of 14 amino acids. Trimming took off 2 bases at V and 2 bases at J, with 9 bases between the two ends. This chain's CDR3 is CASSLGQQNYGYTF. CDR3 in DNA: TGTGCCAGCAGTTTAGGGCAGCAAAACTATGGCTACACCTTC.

The chain links TRBV9 to TRBJ2-1, with 7 bases lining up with TRBD2. The CDR3 contains 16 residues. V lost 6 bases to trimming and J lost 0 bases; unmatched junction nucleotides: 9. From germline, CDR1 is SGDLS and CDR2 YYNGEE. This CDR3 reads CASTPGGSSSYNEQFF. CDR3 DNA: TGTGCCAGCACCCCGGGAGGCTCTAGCTCCTACAATGAGCAGTTCTTC.

This clone was picked up one time. The chain employs TRBV6-5 and TRBJ2-7; 8 bases are a match to TRBD1. The CDR3 spans 13 residues. Trimming removed 6 bases from V and 5 bases from J; junction bases left unmatched: 6. Per germline, CDR1 MNHEY and CDR2 SVGAGI. The CDR3 loop is CASRRQGSNEQYF. CDR3 nucleotides: TGTGCCAGCAGGAGACAGGGGTCGAACGAGCAGTACTTC.

The rearrangement joins TRBV2 to TRBJ1-2, with TRBD1 matching 7 bases. Trimming cost V 5 bases and J 2 bases; bases outside gene matches: 8. CDR3 size: 15 residues. The V gene's germline CDR1 is SNHLY and CDR2 FYNNEI. For the CDR3, the DNA is TGTGCCAGCAGTAGCGACAGGGCGGGAAACTATGGCTACACCTTC. It specifies CASSSDRAGNYGYTF.

The genes are TRBV11-3 and TRBJ2-7, with a possible D match to TRBD1 (6 bases). CDR1 and CDR2 from the germline V gene are SGHNT and YENEEA. This CDR3 region has 17 residues. Between the trimmed V and J ends, which lost 3 bases and 2 bases, there was a span of 20 bases. The CDR3 DNA follows: TGTGCCAGCAGCTTGTACTCGACAGGCTGGATCACCTACGAGCAGTACTTC. This gives the protein CASSLYSTGWITYEQYF.

CDR3 in DNA: TGTGCCAGCAGCCAACAGGGGTCGGGCACTGAAGCTTTCTTT. It translates to CASSQQGSGTEAFF. The chain recombines TRBV5-4 with TRBJ1-1, with TRBD1 matching over 7 bases. The CDR3 extends over 14 amino acids. Germline trimming cut 4 bases from V and 4 bases from J; bases unmatched to any gene: 7. Germline assignment: CDR1 SGHNT and CDR2 YYREEE (reference sequence).

The V and J genes are TRBV6-6 and TRBJ2-6; a possible D gene is TRBD2 (5 bases). Germline V CDR1 and CDR2: MNHNY, SVGAGI (reference sequence). V shed 7 bases and J shed 4 bases, with 8 bases lying between them. This CDR3 has 13 residues. The CDR3 loop is CASKGAGANVLTF. The CDR3 region has the DNA TGTGCCAGCAAGGGAGCGGGGGCCAACGTCCTGACTTTC.

The chain combines TRBV29-1 with TRBJ2-7; possible D gene TRBD2, 5 bases. CDR3 size: 12 residues. Germline CDR1 is SQVTM and CDR2 is ANQGSEA. V lost 3 bases to trimming and J lost 3 bases, with 9 bases between them. In nucleotides, the CDR3 is TGCAGCGTTGATGGTAGCGACTACGAGCAGTACTTC. It specifies CSVDGSDYEQYF.

The chain has TRBV5-4 and TRBJ2-7; 11 bases align to TRBD2. V was pared by 4 bases and J by 4 bases, with 4 bases of the junction left unmatched. Per germline, CDR1 SGHNT and CDR2 YYREEE (reference sequence). CDR3 length: 14 amino acids. CDR3 residues: CASSVAGGAYEQYF. CDR3 nucleotide sequence: TGTGCCAGCAGCGTAGCGGGAGGGGCTTACGAGCAGTACTTC.

The rearrangement links TRBV4-3 to TRBJ1-2, with D possibly matching TRBD1 (6 bases). The V end was cut by 1 base, the J end by 4 bases, with 10 bases between. The CDR3 loop spans 14 amino acids. Germline CDR1 LGHNA, CDR2 YSLEER. The DNA for the CDR3 is TGCGCCAGCAGCCAAGCCAGGGGCACCTATGGCTACACCTTC. It encodes CASSQARGTYGYTF.

This chain joins TRBV9 and TRBJ1-5, with 9 bases fitting TRBD1. V was clipped by 3 bases and J by 8 bases; unmatched bases: 6. Germline assignment: CDR1 SGDLS and CDR2 YYNGEE. The CDR3 covers 14 residues. The CDR3 nucleotides are TGTGCCAGCAGCGGAGGGACAGGGAGGGAGCCCCAGCATTTT. It is translated as CASSGGTGREPQHF.

The chain uses TRBV11-2 and TRBJ1-1; D perhaps matches TRBD1 (6 bases). Germline CDR1 and CDR2: SGHAT and FQNNGV. V lost 1 base to trimming and J lost 4 bases, with 13 bases between them. The CDR3 sequence is 15 residues long. CDR3 in amino acids: CASSLAAGATTEAFF. DNA of the CDR3: TGTGCCAGCAGCTTAGCAGCGGGGGCCACCACTGAAGCTTTCTTT.

The chain has TRBV2 and TRBJ1-1; 7 positions agree with TRBD1. Per germline, CDR1 SNHLY and CDR2 FYNNEI. The CDR3 is 14 residues long. V was pared by 8 bases and J by 10 bases, with 16 bases of the junction left unmatched. CDR3 protein: CASRAGTARPVAFF. The CDR3 coding sequence is TGTGCCAGCCGGGCCGGGACAGCCCGACCTGTAGCTTTCTTT.

The V call is TRBV2, the J call TRBJ2-7; no clear D. V lost 2 bases and J 7 bases, leaving 15 bases between the germline ends. CDR1 and CDR2 from the germline V gene are SNHLY and FYNNEI. The CDR3 consists of 14 residues. The CDR3 sequence is CASSEIGQHREQYF. The CDR3, as DNA: TGTGCCAGCAGTGAAATTGGGCAGCATAGGGAGCAGTACTTC.

The chain links TRBV7-3 to TRBJ2-1; D is possibly TRBD1 (5 bases). The CDR3 is 15 residues long. Trimming shortened V by 2 bases and J by 3 bases, and 11 bases separated the two germline ends. Germline loops: CDR1 SGHTA, CDR2 FQGTGA. DNA of the CDR3: TGTGCCAGCAGCTTACAGGGCCCAGTCTACAATGAGCAGTTCTTC. Translation: CASSLQGPVYNEQFF.

The table lists this clone with a count of one. The J gene is TRBJ2-7, the V gene TRBV4-2; the match to TRBD1 covers 9 bases. Germline-derived CDR1 and CDR2 are LGHNA and YNFKEQ. This CDR3 comprises 15 residues. V lost 2 bases, J lost 2 bases, and 4 bases stayed unmatched. The DNA of the CDR3 is TGTGCCAGCAGCCAAATGGGACAGGGAGCCTACGAGCAGTACTTC. Residues: CASSQMGQGAYEQYF.

This chain uses TRBV9 with TRBJ2-2; 10 bases are a match to TRBD1. V was clipped by 3 bases and J by 4 bases; unmatched bases: 15. Germline V gives CDR1 SGDLS, CDR2 YYNGEE. The CDR3 loop spans 19 amino acids. The DNA for the CDR3 is TGTGCCAGCAGCGAAATCCCCTCGACCGGGACAGGGGTCACCGGGGAGCTGTTTTTT. This encodes CASSEIPSTGTGVTGELFF.

The chain joins TRBV6-4 to TRBJ2-3; 9 nucleotides agree with TRBD1. This CDR3 region has 16 residues. Germline V gene sequence: CDR1 MRHNA, CDR2 SNTAGT. V lost 3 bases to trimming and J lost 4 bases; unmatched junction nucleotides: 8. CDR3 protein: CASSDGTGILADTQYF. The CDR3 bases are TGTGCCAGCAGTGATGGGACAGGGATTCTCGCAGATACGCAGTATTTT.

This chain joins TRBV6-5 and TRBJ1-5; 8 bases agree with TRBD1. Trimming took 6 bases from V and 5 from J; bases not matched to a gene: 3. The CDR3 has 13 residues. Germline V lookup: CDR1 MNHEY, CDR2 SVGAGI. Here the CDR3 DNA reads TGTGCCAGCAGAACAGGGGGAGATCAGCCCCAGCATTTT. It is translated as CASRTGGDQPQHF.